This T cell receptor (beta chain) is from a study of vaccination and CD4 T cells after COVID-19. Across the whole study: The study collected post-vaccine samples a median about 73 days after dose two, with a range of 14 to 241. Control cultures, each given a CEFX pool, an HIV-1 Nef pool, or no peptide, were included.

Notes on this clonotype: Its antigen is not known.

Cultured CD4+ T cells had their DNA profiled by the Oncomine TCR Beta short-read assay. TCRdb fed the PCR reads into MiXCR, producing one record per CDR3 protein. The profile shows 9,000 to 13,000 distinct CDR3 sequences, approximately 70% of them singletons. The CDR3 loop spans 17 amino acids. Documented treatment: roughly 10-day PBMC culture with coronavirus spike peptide pools or control peptides (ViraFEST assay). T cells were expanded with peptide pools, and expanded clonotypes were identified by TCR sequencing. V usage is TRBV21-1 and J usage is TRBJ1-5. TRBV21-1 is a pseudogene locus. The receptor's source is a human donor who had recovered from COVID-19. The specimen sequenced was CD4+ T cells from blood, cultured in vitro. The CDR3 sequence is CASSKPPTGGSNQPQHF. The CDR3 nucleotides read TGTGCCAGCAGCAAACCTCCCACGGGAGGGAGCAATCAGCCCCAGCATTTT.